The 8 T cell receptor beta chains listed next were all sequenced from one sample in a study of blood T cell repertoires in COVID-19. The table came from immunoSEQ multiplex PCR; TCRdb's copy has only in-frame clones and leaves some out. The sample has 55,000 to 75,000 clones, about 81% seen once; the top ten hold 15% to 18%. Sequences were obtained from peripheral blood. These receptors were taken from a man older than 75 with acute or convalescent COVID-19.

This clone was detected once. V is TRBV10-3 and J is TRBJ2-1, with 12 bases aligning to TRBD2. V shed 4 bases and J 5 bases; nucleotides not matched to a gene: 3. Per germline, CDR1 ENHRY and CDR2 SYGVKD. The CDR3 covers 15 residues. The CDR3 nucleotides read TGTGCCATCAGTGGGACTAGCGGGACAAACAATGAGCAGTTCTTC. Encoded protein: CAISGTSGTNNEQFF.

This chain links TRBV13 with TRBJ2-4; D is unresolved. Trimming removed 4 bases at V and 1 base at J, with 14 bases between. CDR3 size: 16 residues. Germline CDR1 PRHDT, CDR2 FYEKMQ (reference sequence). In DNA form, the CDR3 reads TGTGCCAGCAGCTCCACCACTCTAGAGGCCAAAAACATTCAGTACTTC. Residues: CASSSTTLEAKNIQYF.

The chain links TRBV5-6 to TRBJ1-2; 9 bases line up with TRBD1. The CDR3 is made up of 14 amino acids. V shed 2 bases and J 6 bases; nucleotides not matched to a gene: 5. Germline V lookup: CDR1 SGHDT, CDR2 YYEEEE. The CDR3 DNA is TGTGCCAGCAGCTTAGGAGGACAGGGGAATGGCTACACCTTC. It specifies CASSLGGQGNGYTF.

The chain uses TRBV5-6 and TRBJ2-1, with TRBD2 identical over 7 bases. The CDR3 loop spans 15 amino acids. J lost 0 bases, V lost 2 bases, and 2 bases had no gene match. Germline V gene lookup returns CDR1 SGHDT and CDR2 YYEEEE. The CDR3 spells CASSFRGDSYNEQFF. In DNA, the CDR3 is TGTGCCAGCAGCTTCCGGGGGGACTCCTACAATGAGCAGTTCTTC.

This clone was detected only once. The chain joins TRBV7-8 to TRBJ2-7, with 10 positions matching TRBD2. With V trimmed by 5 bases and J by 2 bases, 9 bases remained unmatched. Per the germline V gene, CDR1 is SGHVS and CDR2 is FQNEAQ. The CDR3 has 16 amino acids. CDR3 loop: CASSPSGRASTYEQYF. As DNA, the CDR3 is TGTGCCAGCAGCCCAAGCGGGAGGGCCTCAACCTACGAGCAGTACTTC.

The V call is TRBV24-1, the J call TRBJ1-1; D uncertain. Trimming removed 10 bases from V and 1 base from J, with 15 bases in between. Germline V gives CDR1 KGHDR, CDR2 SFDVKD. The CDR3 consists of 14 residues. Here the CDR3 reads CATRAASPNTEAFF. The CDR3 region has the DNA TGTGCCACTAGAGCGGCCTCCCCGAACACTGAAGCTTTCTTT.

Here the CDR3 reads CASSLGQGRTGNTIYF. The CDR3 DNA follows: TGTGCCAGCAGCTTAGGGCAGGGGCGGACTGGAAACACCATATATTTT. This rearrangement joins TRBV7-8 to TRBJ1-3; D possibly corresponds to TRBD1 (6 bases). The CDR3 is 16 residues long. CDR1 SGHVS and CDR2 FQNEAQ come from the germline V gene. V was pared by 1 base and J by 2 bases, with 12 bases between.

V and J are TRBV9 and TRBJ2-1; D is unresolved. V gave up 2 bases and J gave up 2 bases, with 2 bases separating them. The CDR3 has 12 residues. Germline V gives CDR1 SGDLS, CDR2 YYNGEE. The CDR3 sequence: CASSVAYNEQFF. The CDR3 nucleotides are TGTGCCAGCAGCGTCGCCTACAATGAGCAGTTCTTC. The complete variable domain, with remaining parts taken from reference TRBV9 and TRBJ2-1, reads DSGVTQTPKHLITATGQRVTLRCSPRSGDLSVYWYQQSLDQGLQFLIQYYNGEERAKGNILERFSAQQFPDLHSELNLSSLELGDSALYFCASSVAYNEQFFGPGTRLTVL.